One sample yielded the 6 T cell receptor beta chains listed below, sequenced in a study of regulatory T cells in long-lasting Graves disease. The time point here: persistent/refractory GD, antithyroid drugs over 5 years with positive TRAb. The TCR library was prepared using RNA isolated from PBMCs. Through Arm-PCR of CDR3 regions and iRepertoire HTBI primers, TCR beta libraries were built. TCRdb recomputed calls from the multiplex PCR reads with MiXCR, one row per CDR3 protein. The profile shows some 370,000 distinct CDR3 sequences, 20% of them singletons. The sample here was peripheral blood mononuclear cells (PBMCs), taken when the disease was refractory, from a patient treated with antithyroid drugs. The receptors were sampled from a female donor with Graves disease.

The chain uses TRBV5-1 and TRBJ1-5, with D hard to call. The germline CDR1 and CDR2 sequences are SGHRS and YFSETQ. Trimming shortened V by 1 base and J by 1 base, and 15 bases separated the two germline ends. The CDR3 has 17 amino acids. The CDR3 DNA reads as TGCGCCAGCAGCTTGATTTTGAAACAGACAAGCAATCAGCCCCAGCATTTT. It encodes CASSLILKQTSNQPQHF.

The genes are TRBV6-2 or TRBV6-3 and TRBJ1-2; D gene ambiguous. Germline lookup yields CDR1 MNHEY and CDR2 SVGEGT. The CDR3 has 14 residues. V was cut by 0 bases and J by 1 base, with 6 bases left in between. As DNA, the CDR3 is TGTGCCAGCAGTTACTCGGGCAATAACTATGGCTACACCTTC. Its protein is CASSYSGNNYGYTF.

Many counts were recorded for this clonotype. The chain uses TRBV20-1 and TRBJ2-5; D call uncertain. Per germline, CDR1 DFQATT and CDR2 SNEGSKA (reference sequence). The length of the CDR3 is 12 residues. The ends were cut back, 4 bases at V and 2 bases at J, with 8 bases in the middle. CDR3 residues: CSAKNSQETQYF. The CDR3 coding sequence is TGCAGTGCTAAAAACAGTCAAGAGACCCAGTACTTC.

The sample holds a few counts of this clonotype. The rearrangement links TRBV30 to TRBJ1-4; 10 bases line up with TRBD1. In germline, CDR1 is GTSNPN, CDR2 SVGIG (reference sequence). There are 18 residues in the CDR3. Trimming took 3 bases from V and 2 from J; bases not matched to a gene: 12. CDR3 protein: CAWRKRTGGVITNEKLFF. CDR3 coding DNA: TGTGCCTGGAGGAAAAGGACAGGGGGAGTTATTACTAATGAAAAACTGTTTTTT.

The sample holds many counts of this clonotype. The chain is built from TRBV28 and TRBJ1-5; D is unresolved. With 3 bases removed from V and 5 bases from J, the gap between germline ends came to 5 bases. The CDR3 is 12 residues long. CDR1 is MDHEN and CDR2 is SYDVKM in the germline V gene. The CDR3 loop is CASSLGYQPQHF. DNA of the CDR3: TGTGCCAGCAGTTTGGGTTATCAGCCCCAGCATTTT.

About this clonotype: Possible read error: a much larger clone is one base away. The V and J genes are TRBV6-1 and TRBJ1-1; D ambiguous. Germline CDR1 MNHNS, CDR2 SASEGT. This CDR3 has 13 residues. The V and J ends lost 7 bases and 4 bases respectively, with 13 bases between them. CDR3 DNA: TGTGCCAGCACCCACGGTCCGAGCACTGAAGCTTTCTTT. It codes for CASTHGPSTEAFF.